At least ten counts were recorded for the clone carrying this T cell receptor beta chain. Its target is not known. Time point indicated: persistent/refractory GD, antithyroid drugs over 5 years with positive TRAb. Scientists built the TCR library using RNA that was extracted from PBMCs. Patients hailed from an endocrinology department in Xi'an, China. An approximately 10-milliliter sample of peripheral blood was drawn into EDTA tubes. The data were taken from a study of regulatory T cells in long-lasting Graves disease. The CDR3 has 15 amino acids. CDR1 MDHEN and CDR2 SYDVKM come from the germline V gene. V lost 5 bases and J lost 3, with 11 bases in between. Study-level findings and limits: Persistent-disease Graves' patients showed less TCR diversity than new cases.

The authors built TCR beta libraries using iRepertoire HTBI primers and Arm-PCR of CDR3 regions. TCRdb ran MiXCR on the multiplex PCR reads and lists one entry per CDR3 protein. Of approximately 400,000 distinct CDR3 sequences in the sample, roughly 24% were seen once. Sequencing used peripheral blood mononuclear cells (PBMCs), obtained when the disease was refractory, from a patient treated with antithyroid drugs. This TCR came from a woman in her forties with Graves disease. The chain couples TRBV28 to TRBJ2-6, with D tentatively TRBD1 (6 bases). For the CDR3, the DNA is TGTGCCAGCAGTCGAACAGGGTTTGGGGCCAACGTCCTGACTTTC. Amino acids: CASSRTGFGANVLTF.